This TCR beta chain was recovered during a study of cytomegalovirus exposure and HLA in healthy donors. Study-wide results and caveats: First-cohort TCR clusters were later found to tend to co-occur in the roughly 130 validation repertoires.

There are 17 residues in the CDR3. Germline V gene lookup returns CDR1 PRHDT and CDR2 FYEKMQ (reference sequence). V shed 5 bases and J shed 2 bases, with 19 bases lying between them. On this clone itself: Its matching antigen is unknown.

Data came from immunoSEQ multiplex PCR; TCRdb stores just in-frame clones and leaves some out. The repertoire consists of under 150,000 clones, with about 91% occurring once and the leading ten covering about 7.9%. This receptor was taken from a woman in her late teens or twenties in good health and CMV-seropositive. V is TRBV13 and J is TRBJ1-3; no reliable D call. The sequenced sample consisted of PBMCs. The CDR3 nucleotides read TGTGCCAGCAGCAGTTCAGAGGGCGGGGAGGCTGGAAACACCATATATTTT. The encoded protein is CASSSSEGGEAGNTIYF.